A selection of T cell receptor beta chains follows, all from one sample in a study of T cell responses to AZD1222 COVID-19 vaccine. The repertoire was sequenced with immunoSEQ multiplex PCR; TCRdb's copy has only in-frame clones and lacks some. The sample comprises about 66,000 clones, 75% to 95% of which are singletons, and 6.3% rests with the top ten. The sequenced sample was peripheral blood, obtained 28 days after the second dose of the MenACWY control vaccine. These receptors all stem from an adult who received the MenACWY meningococcal vaccine as a control. CDR3s include the opening cysteine and the closing phenylalanine or tryptophan. A D gene is named only where the DNA matches it firmly. Clone sizes are given selectively: once, few, many, or a class where the clone is expanded.

d_call: -
clone_size: -
j_call: TRBJ1-6
v_call: TRBV7-9
cdr3_aa: CASSHGTTGSPLHF
cdr3_nt: TGTGCCAGCAGCCACGGGACAACGGGCTCACCCCTCCACTTT

d_call: TRBD2
clone_size: -
j_call: TRBJ2-7
v_call: TRBV19
cdr3_aa: CASSMELAGDEQYF
cdr3_nt: TGTGCCAGTAGTATGGAACTAGCGGGAGACGAGCAGTACTTC

d_call: -
clone_size: -
j_call: TRBJ2-1
v_call: TRBV23-1
cdr3_aa: CASSRIFRGEQFF
cdr3_nt: TGCGCCAGCAGTCGTATCTTTCGAGGTGAGCAGTTCTTC

d_call: -
clone_size: -
j_call: TRBJ2-1
v_call: TRBV27
cdr3_aa: CASSLGWEQFF
cdr3_nt: TGTGCCAGCAGTCTAGGGTGGGAGCAGTTCTTC

d_call: -
clone_size: -
j_call: TRBJ2-5
v_call: TRBV29-1
cdr3_aa: CSVRSGQETQYF
cdr3_nt: TGCAGCGTTCGGTCAGGCCAAGAGACCCAGTACTTC

d_call: TRBD1
clone_size: -
j_call: TRBJ1-1
v_call: TRBV5-4
cdr3_aa: CASSRGQANTEAFF
cdr3_nt: TGTGCCAGCAGCCGGGGACAGGCGAACACTGAAGCTTTCTTT

d_call: -
clone_size: few
j_call: TRBJ2-5
v_call: TRBV2
cdr3_aa: CASRTVGQETQYF
cdr3_nt: TGTGCCAGCCGGACTGTAGGACAAGAGACCCAGTACTTC

d_call: -
clone_size: -
j_call: TRBJ2-5
v_call: TRBV7-2
cdr3_aa: CASSPGPGETQYF
cdr3_nt: TGTGCCAGCAGCCCTGGGCCGGGGGAGACCCAGTACTTC

d_call: -
clone_size: -
j_call: TRBJ2-3
v_call: TRBV15
cdr3_aa: CATSKQRTPSTDTQYF
cdr3_nt: TGTGCCACCAGCAAGCAACGGACCCCTAGCACAGATACGCAGTATTTT

d_call: -
clone_size: -
j_call: TRBJ1-5
v_call: TRBV12-3/TRBV12-4
cdr3_aa: CASSNTGGEHF
cdr3_nt: TGTGCCAGCAGCAATACCGGGGGCGAGCATTTT

d_call: -
clone_size: few
j_call: TRBJ2-7
v_call: TRBV7-8
cdr3_aa: CASSTRSPGGEQYF
cdr3_nt: TGTGCCAGCAGCACCCGGTCGCCCGGAGGAGAGCAGTACTTC

d_call: -
clone_size: -
j_call: TRBJ2-1
v_call: TRBV7-2
cdr3_aa: CASSWPPEGYYNEQFF
cdr3_nt: TGTGCCAGCAGCTGGCCCCCTGAGGGCTACTACAATGAGCAGTTCTTC

d_call: -
clone_size: -
j_call: TRBJ2-7
v_call: TRBV12-3/TRBV12-4
cdr3_aa: CASSSGPPYEQYF
cdr3_nt: TGTGCCAGCAGTTCCGGGCCCCCCTACGAGCAGTACTTC

d_call: -
clone_size: -
j_call: TRBJ2-7
v_call: TRBV10-3
cdr3_aa: CAISELTDEQYF
cdr3_nt: TGTGCCATCAGTGAATTGACAGACGAGCAGTACTTC

d_call: -
clone_size: -
j_call: TRBJ2-5
v_call: TRBV5-1
cdr3_aa: CASGPDSRETQYF
cdr3_nt: TGCGCCAGCGGACCGGACAGCAGGGAGACCCAGTACTTC

d_call: TRBD2
clone_size: few
j_call: TRBJ2-1
v_call: TRBV2
cdr3_aa: CASSGGSSAWDEQFF
cdr3_nt: TGTGCCAGCAGCGGGGGGAGCAGCGCGTGGGATGAGCAGTTCTTC

d_call: TRBD1
clone_size: -
j_call: TRBJ1-4
v_call: TRBV25-1
cdr3_aa: CASSERTGLGEKLFF
cdr3_nt: TGTGCCAGCAGTGAACGGACAGGGCTGGGGGAAAAACTGTTTTTT

d_call: -
clone_size: few
j_call: TRBJ1-5
v_call: TRBV19
cdr3_aa: CASNPKGPYQPQHF
cdr3_nt: TGTGCCAGTAACCCTAAGGGGCCTTATCAGCCCCAGCATTTT

d_call: -
clone_size: -
j_call: TRBJ2-5
v_call: TRBV7-2
cdr3_aa: CASSLFGETGQETQYF
cdr3_nt: TGTGCCAGCAGCTTATTTGGTGAGACCGGACAAGAGACCCAGTACTTC

d_call: -
clone_size: -
j_call: TRBJ2-7
v_call: TRBV6-5
cdr3_aa: CASRDGVYEQYF
cdr3_nt: TGTGCCAGCAGAGACGGGGTTTACGAGCAGTACTTC

d_call: -
clone_size: once
j_call: TRBJ2-5
v_call: TRBV5-1
cdr3_aa: CASSLVSGEETQYF
cdr3_nt: TGCGCCAGCAGCTTGGTCTCAGGGGAAGAGACCCAGTACTTC

d_call: -
clone_size: once
j_call: TRBJ2-2
v_call: TRBV28
cdr3_aa: CASTLENTGELFF
cdr3_nt: TGTGCCAGCACTTTGGAAAACACCGGGGAGCTGTTTTTT

d_call: -
clone_size: once
j_call: TRBJ2-2
v_call: TRBV6-1
cdr3_aa: CASSDGPPQGGTGELFF
cdr3_nt: TGTGCCAGCAGTGATGGGCCCCCGCAGGGGGGAACCGGGGAGCTGTTTTTT

d_call: -
clone_size: -
j_call: TRBJ1-1
v_call: TRBV11-2
cdr3_aa: CASRLGGEEAFF
cdr3_nt: TGTGCCAGCAGGTTGGGGGGTGAGGAAGCTTTCTTT

d_call: TRBD1
clone_size: -
j_call: TRBJ1-2
v_call: TRBV4-3
cdr3_aa: CASSQGARGIGGYTF
cdr3_nt: TGCGCCAGCAGCCAAGGGGCCAGGGGGATTGGCGGCTACACCTTC